This TCR beta chain was retrieved from a study of T cells in tumors after PD-1 blockade. This clone was observed a handful of times. The same CDR3 is also encoded by other DNA sequences in this sample. TCRdb keeps only in-frame clones here, not all; method: immunoSEQ multiplex PCR. The repertoire includes 13,000 to 15,000 clones, around 70% of them detected once, and roughly 30% sits in the top ten. V lost 5 bases, J lost 4 bases, and 12 bases lay in between. The CDR3 loop spans 14 amino acids. Looked up from germline, CDR1 is SGHVS and CDR2 is FQNEAQ. The chain employs TRBV7-8 and TRBJ1-3; tentatively, D is TRBD1 (6 bases). Source: tumor tissue, taken after anti-PD-1 treatment. The sequence derives from a human donor with cutaneous squamous cell carcinoma. The CDR3 spells CASSLTGSGNTIYF. Written as DNA, the CDR3 is TGTGCCAGCAGCCTCACAGGGTCCGGAAACACCATATATTTT.